The next 2 T cell receptor beta chains were all read from a single sample in a study of blood T cell repertoires in COVID-19. Clones were read by immunoSEQ multiplex PCR, and TCRdb kept only the in-frame ones, dropping some. The sample records 100,000 to 150,000 clones, about 89% being singletons. The sequenced material came from peripheral blood. The source of these receptors is a man aged 55 to 70 with COVID-19, enrolled during active disease.

CDR3 loop: CASSNTENQPQHF. DNA of the CDR3: TGTGCCAGCAGCAATACAGAGAATCAGCCCCAGCATTTT. The V gene is TRBV6-5, the J gene TRBJ1-5; D is undetermined. This CDR3 contains 13 residues. Trimming removed 6 bases from V and 4 bases from J, with 10 bases in between. Germline V gene lookup returns CDR1 MNHEY and CDR2 SVGAGI.

This clone occurred a few times. The rearrangement joins TRBV19 to TRBJ1-1; D possibly corresponds to TRBD1 (5 bases). V lost 5 bases and J 1 base, leaving 8 bases between the germline ends. This CDR3 is 13 amino acids long. In germline, CDR1 is LNHDA, CDR2 SQIVND (reference sequence). CDR3 nucleotides: TGTGCCAGTAGTTCCACAGGGAACACTGAAGCTTTCTTT. Its translation: CASSSTGNTEAFF.